This TCR beta chain was obtained from a study of human T cells and chemical hapten exposure listed by TCRdb under 2021. At the level of the whole study: For sensitization, 2% DPC in acetone was applied to a 2 cm by 2 cm area of upper inner arm skin. The mostly female patient cohort included alopecia areata with under or over 50% scalp involvement, alopecia totalis and alopecia universalis. Weekly therapeutic DPC doses were additionally applied to the scalp of patients throughout the roughly 24-week study period. Nearly 30 alopecia patients provided blood for TCR sequencing at one to four time points (pre-sensitization, 2, 6 and 24 weeks). The libraries were sequenced as a pool, and the TCR yield per sample differed mostly because of small variations in library volumes within the pool. Blood samples were taken from patients before sensitization (week 0) and then at 2, 6 and about 24 weeks after DPC sensitization. In alopecia patients, the study followed how the peripheral blood TCR repertoire changed in vivo over primary and secondary sensitization to diphenylcyclopropenone (DPC), a hapten. Patch testing on the upper back used Finn chambers containing 0.01% DPC, with scoring done after 6 days according to International Contact Dermatitis Research Group standards.

CDR1 and CDR2 are drawn from the germline V gene: MNHEY, SVGAGI. V and J are truncated by 0 bases and 7 bases respectively, leaving an intervening sequence of 10 bases. Including the terminal cysteine and phenylalanine, the CDR3 comprises 15 residues. Only the CDR3 region is kept as DNA, spanning 45 bases read in frame from base 1. The method was RACE. TCRdb lists the instrument as NextSeq 500. During library preparation, unique molecular identifiers were attached to individual cDNA molecules so that TCRs could be counted quantitatively and reproducibly. Both TCR alpha and TCR beta chains were sequenced from each blood RNA sample. The paper's data handling went like this. Samples had a median of roughly 91,000 TCRs, with a range from roughly 23,224 to 750,000. The Decombinator software suite was used to annotate V, J and CDR3 in the TCR reads. Every sample was subsampled to the same number of TCRs (28,000) for the PS versus PT1 abundance plots. Expanded TCRs were defined as absent before sensitization and observed at least eight times at the 2-week time point. TCRdb reworked the public reads: Q25 trimming with fastp, MiXCR clone assembly, productive beta chains retained. Each CDR3 protein gets just one entry, which takes the most common genes and DNA from the rows behind it. The V and J calls and clone size are TCRdb's, not the authors'. The sample yields 340,000 or so distinct CDR3 sequences; under 9% were counted once. The ten largest clones represent 7.5% to 8.5% of the sample.

What the work shows at the level of the full study, not this receptor alone: Because all patients had alopecia, a presumed autoimmune disease, the immune response of the patients might differ from that of healthy individuals. DPC sensitization did not change the number of TCRs with a frequency above 1 in 1000, and there was no evidence of changes in global repertoire structure. Patch test score was positively correlated with the number of PT1 expanded TCRs, with significance at thresholds 8, 16 and 32 but not at 4. Expanded TCRs formed significantly more large CDR3 similarity clusters than pre-sensitization or healthy control sets, consistent with antigen-driven responses. Repeated subsampling changed both the strength of the expansion versus patch-test correlation and the threshold at which that correlation became significant.

The sample holds many counts of this clonotype. Its antigen is still unknown. Per-base quality was not reported, and no clone a single base away is much larger than it. According to the study, the label for this sample's time point signals: patch test 1, 2 weeks after DPC sensitization. The sample's treatment or condition, from its label and the paper: therapeutic diphenylcyclopropenone sensitization with weekly scalp DPC. At each patch-test visit, blood was drawn before the patch test was applied. Eligible patients were aged 18 to 70, diagnosed with alopecia, deemed suitable for DPC therapy, and excluded if pregnant. Unfractionated whole blood was collected in Tempus Blood RNA tubes, and total RNA was extracted from that blood.

The chain links TRBV6-5 with TRBJ1-6; D gene: possibly TRBD1, on 6 matching bases. Source: whole blood, taken in connection with sensitization to the hapten diphenylcyclopropenone (DPC). The TCR was taken from a woman under 30 with alopecia areata. Some clones in this sample may be carry-over from other donors' samples. The CDR3 loop reads CASSYSNQGNSPLHF. Here is the DNA: TGTGCCAGCAGTTACTCGAACCAGGGGAATTCACCCCTCCACTTT.